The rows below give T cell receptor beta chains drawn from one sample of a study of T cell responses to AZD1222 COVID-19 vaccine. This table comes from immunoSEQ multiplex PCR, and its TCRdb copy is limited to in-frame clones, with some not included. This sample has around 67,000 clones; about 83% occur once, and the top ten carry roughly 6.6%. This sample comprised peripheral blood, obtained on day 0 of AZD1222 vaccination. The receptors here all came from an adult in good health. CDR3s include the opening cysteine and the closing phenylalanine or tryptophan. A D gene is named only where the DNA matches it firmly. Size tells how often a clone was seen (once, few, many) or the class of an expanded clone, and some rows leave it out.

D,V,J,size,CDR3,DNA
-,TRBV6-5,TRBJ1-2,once,CASSIQGGVEGYTF,TGTGCCAGCAGCATACAGGGAGGGGTGGAAGGCTACACCTTC
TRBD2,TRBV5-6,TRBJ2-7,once,CASSFGGTRAYEQYF,TGTGCCAGCAGTTTTGGTGGGACTAGAGCCTACGAGCAGTACTTC
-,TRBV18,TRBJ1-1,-,CASSPRNTEAFF,TGTGCCAGCTCACCACGGAACACTGAAGCTTTCTTT
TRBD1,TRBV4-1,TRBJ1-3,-,CASSPPGQATSGNTIYF,TGCGCCAGCAGCCCCCCGGGACAGGCCACTTCTGGAAACACCATATATTTT
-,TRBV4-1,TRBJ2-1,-,CASSQAGRPTYNEQFF,TGCGCCAGCAGCCAAGCGGGACGGCCGACTTACAATGAGCAGTTCTTC
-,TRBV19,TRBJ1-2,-,CASSLQGHGYTF,TGTGCCAGTAGTCTTCAGGGCCACGGCTACACCTTC
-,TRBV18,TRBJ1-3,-,CASSPPTSLVHSGNTIYF,TGTGCCAGCTCACCACCAACGTCGCTCGTCCACTCTGGAAACACCATATATTTT
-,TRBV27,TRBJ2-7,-,CASSFEGRSAHEQYF,TGTGCCAGCAGTTTTGAAGGACGATCAGCCCACGAGCAGTACTTC
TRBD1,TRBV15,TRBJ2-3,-,CATSNRGLSLTDTQYF,TGTGCCACCAGCAACAGGGGGTTAAGTCTGACAGATACGCAGTATTTT
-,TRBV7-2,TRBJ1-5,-,CASSLRGGNQPQHF,TGTGCCAGCAGCTTAAGGGGTGGCAATCAGCCCCAGCATTTT
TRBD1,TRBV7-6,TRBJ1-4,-,CASSRRGQRDEKLFF,TGTGCCAGCAGCCGCAGGGGGCAAAGGGATGAAAAACTGTTTTTT
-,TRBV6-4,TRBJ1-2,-,CASTQTPLGRALSF,TGTGCCAGCACCCAAACACCTCTCGGCAGGGCCCTCTCCTTC
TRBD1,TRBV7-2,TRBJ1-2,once,CASSLRGPGYTF,TGTGCCAGCAGCTTAAGGGGGCCTGGCTACACCTTC
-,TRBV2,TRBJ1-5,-,CASSETSVPNQPQHF,TGTGCCAGCAGTGAAACGTCAGTCCCTAATCAGCCCCAGCATTTT
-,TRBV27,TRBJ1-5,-,CASSPGGHNQPQHF,TGTGCCAGCAGTCCGGGAGGGCACAATCAGCCCCAGCATTTT
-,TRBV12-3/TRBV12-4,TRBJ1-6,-,CASSPQGLAPLHF,TGTGCCAGCAGTCCGCAGGGGTTGGCACCCCTCCACTTT
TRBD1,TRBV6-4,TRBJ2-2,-,CASSRDRGTGELFF,TGTGCCAGCAGCCGGGACAGGGGGACCGGGGAGCTGTTTTTT
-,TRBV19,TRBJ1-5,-,CATSHREPNQPQHF,TGTGCCACCTCACACAGGGAGCCCAATCAGCCCCAGCATTTT
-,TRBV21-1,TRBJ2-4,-,CASSKRQNPGLGIAKNIQYF,TGTGCCAGCAGCAAACGCCAGAATCCGGGACTAGGGATAGCCAAAAACATTCAGTACTTC
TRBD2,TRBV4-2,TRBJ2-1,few,CASSRIAGGDNEQFF,TGTGCCAGCAGCCGTATAGCGGGGGGGGACAATGAGCAGTTCTTC
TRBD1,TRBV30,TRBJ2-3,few,CAWSVGTGGETDTQYF,TGTGCCTGGAGTGTAGGAACAGGGGGCGAAACAGATACGCAGTATTTT
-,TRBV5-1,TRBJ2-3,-,CATRAGGRTDTQYF,TGCGCCACCAGGGCCGGGGGAAGAACAGATACGCAGTATTTT
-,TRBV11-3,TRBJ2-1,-,CASSPDLGEQFF,TGTGCCAGCAGCCCCGACCTGGGGGAGCAGTTCTTC
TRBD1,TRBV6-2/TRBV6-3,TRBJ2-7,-,CAGSQGAFGEQYF,TGTGCCGGTAGCCAGGGGGCGTTTGGCGAGCAGTACTTC
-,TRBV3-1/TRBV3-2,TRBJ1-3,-,CASSSDRNSGNTIYF,TGTGCCAGCAGCTCCGACAGAAACTCTGGAAACACCATATATTTT
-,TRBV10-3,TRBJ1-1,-,CAISQQKDGNTEAFF,TGTGCCATCAGTCAACAAAAGGACGGGAACACTGAAGCTTTCTTT
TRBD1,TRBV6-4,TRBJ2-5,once,CASSVGTGGQETQYF,TGTGCCAGCAGTGTGGGGACAGGGGGTCAAGAGACCCAGTACTTC
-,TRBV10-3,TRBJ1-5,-,CAIRGRGNQPQHF,TGTGCCATCAGGGGGCGAGGCAATCAGCCCCAGCATTTT
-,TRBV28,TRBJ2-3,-,CASSPSGSLDTQYF,TGTGCCAGCAGCCCATCAGGAAGCTTAGATACGCAGTATTTT
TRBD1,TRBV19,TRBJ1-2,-,CASSIEVSPGGYGYTF,TGTGCCAGTAGTATAGAGGTCTCGCCAGGGGGCTATGGCTACACCTTC
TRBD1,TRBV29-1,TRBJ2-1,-,CSVYRGVDEQFF,TGCAGCGTATACAGGGGGGTCGATGAGCAGTTCTTC
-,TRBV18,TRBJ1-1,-,CASSPIGRGAEAFF,TGTGCCAGCTCACCAATTGGCAGGGGCGCTGAAGCTTTCTTT
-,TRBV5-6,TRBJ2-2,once,CASSPEGRWGDTGELFF,TGTGCCAGCAGCCCGGAGGGGAGGTGGGGTGATACCGGGGAGCTGTTTTTT
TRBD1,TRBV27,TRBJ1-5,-,CASRNGQGLNQPQHF,TGTGCCAGCAGAAACGGACAGGGGCTCAATCAGCCCCAGCATTTT
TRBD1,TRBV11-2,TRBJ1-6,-,CASSFSGQGNSPLHF,TGTGCCAGCAGCTTTTCGGGACAGGGGAATTCACCCCTCCACTTT
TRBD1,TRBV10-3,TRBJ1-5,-,CAISTRDSLNQPQHF,TGTGCCATCAGCACCCGGGACAGCCTCAATCAGCCCCAGCATTTT
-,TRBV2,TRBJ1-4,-,CASGAYGGKLFF,TGTGCCAGCGGGGCGTACGGGGGAAAACTGTTTTTT
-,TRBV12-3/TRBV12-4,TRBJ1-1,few,CASSYYMNTEAFF,TGTGCCAGCAGCTACTACATGAACACTGAAGCTTTCTTT
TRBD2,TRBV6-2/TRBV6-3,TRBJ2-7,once,CASSPRGGARYEQYF,TGTGCCAGCAGCCCTCGGGGGGGGGCGCGATACGAGCAGTACTTC
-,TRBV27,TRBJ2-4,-,CASSRNGAKNIQYF,TGTGCCAGCAGCCGAAATGGGGCCAAAAACATTCAGTACTTC
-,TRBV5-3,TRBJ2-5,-,CARRETEVQETQYF,TGTGCCAGAAGGGAAACGGAAGTTCAAGAGACCCAGTACTTC
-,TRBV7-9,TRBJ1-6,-,CASSVGNSPLHF,TGTGCCAGCAGCGTGGGGAATTCACCCCTCCACTTT
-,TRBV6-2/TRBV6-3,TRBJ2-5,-,CASSHHPFRQETQYF,TGTGCCAGCAGCCACCATCCATTCCGACAAGAGACCCAGTACTTC
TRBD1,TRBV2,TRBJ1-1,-,CASSIDRANTEAFF,TGTGCCAGCAGCATCGACAGGGCGAACACTGAAGCTTTCTTT
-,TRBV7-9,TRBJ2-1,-,CASSLAASSDNEQFF,TGTGCCAGCAGCTTAGCGGCCTCCAGCGACAATGAGCAGTTCTTC
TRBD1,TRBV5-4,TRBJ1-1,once,CASSKAGTGGTEAFF,TGTGCCAGCAGTAAAGCCGGGACAGGGGGCACTGAAGCTTTCTTT
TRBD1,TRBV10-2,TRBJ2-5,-,CASRTTGEETQYF,TGCGCCAGCAGGACCACAGGGGAAGAGACCCAGTACTTC